What follows describes a single T cell receptor (beta chain). The CDR3 has 12 residues. V dropped 10 bases and J dropped 8 bases, with 17 bases sitting between them. Germline loops: CDR1 MDHEN, CDR2 SYDVKM. The data stem from a study of blood T cell repertoires in COVID-19. Study as a whole: The United States, Italy and Spain were the sources of the acute and convalescent COVID-19 samples. PBMCs, B-cell-depleted T cells, or T cells provided the cDNA or gDNA that made up the material.

Only in-frame clones appear in the TCRdb table, and some are missing; sequencing was by immunoSEQ multiplex PCR. The sample records 130,000 to 150,000 clones, roughly 88% being singletons. Sequencing was done on a sample of peripheral blood. The rearrangement joins TRBV28 to TRBJ1-2; possible D gene TRBD1, 6 bases. The TCR comes from an older man with acute or convalescent COVID-19. In DNA form, the CDR3 reads TGTGCCACCCTGCAGGGGTCTTTCGGCTACACCTTC. Its translation: CATLQGSFGYTF.